This TCR beta chain originates from a study of blood T cell repertoires in COVID-19. J gave up 5 bases and V 2 bases, and 15 bases lay outside the gene matches. The CDR3 runs to 18 residues. Looked up from germline, CDR1 is SGDLS and CDR2 is YYNGEE. Original data processing: Amplification of reference gene primers was used by the study to estimate nucleated cell counts. Assay: immunoSEQ multiplex PCR; the TCRdb copy retains only in-frame clones and omits some. That table gives V, J and clone size, and the DNA gave D and trimming. The sample contains roughly 260,000 clones, about 91% of which appear only once.

The sequence came from a person aged 18 to 30 with COVID-19, enrolled during active disease. Sequencing input: peripheral blood. This sequence joins TRBV9 and TRBJ2-3, with 9 bases matching TRBD2. The CDR3 protein is CASSVPRVREGHQDTQYF. The CDR3 DNA sequence: TGTGCCAGCAGCGTCCCCAGGGTGCGGGAGGGCCATCAAGATACGCAGTATTTT.